The 8 T cell receptor beta chains below were found in one sample sequenced in a study of tacrolimus-resistant gene-edited T cells for transplant recipients. Sequenced by immunoSEQ multiplex PCR; TCRdb stores in-frame clones only, minus some. The sample contains some 700 clones, around 50% of which appear only once. Cells responding to overlapping CMV pp65 and IE-1 peptide pools within 7 hours were enriched by IFNgamma secretion. The control products were unmodified and expanded in parallel without undergoing electroporation. Enriched CMV-specific T cells were expanded in culture with recombinant human IL-7 and IL-15. Sequencing was done on a sample of a CMV-specific product grown in culture. Receptors were obtained from a human donor in good health, a blood donor.

The chain joins TRBV30 to TRBJ2-1; D unclear. V was trimmed by 3 bases and J by 3 bases, leaving 3 bases between them. The germline CDR1 and CDR2 sequences are GTSNPN and SVGIG (reference sequence). The CDR3 covers 11 residues. CDR3: CAWRNYNEQFF. Here the CDR3 DNA reads TGTGCCTGGAGAAACTACAATGAGCAGTTCTTC.

The chain employs TRBV2 and TRBJ2-7, with D possibly TRBD2 on 6 matching bases. The V and J ends lost 6 bases and 2 bases respectively, with 17 bases between them. The CDR3 runs to 15 residues. CDR1 is SNHLY and CDR2 is FYNNEI in the germline V gene. The DNA for the CDR3 is TGTGCCAGCAGGTCCGCCGGGACTCTGACCTACGAGCAGTACTTC. Translating it yields CASRSAGTLTYEQYF.

The chain joins TRBV13 to TRBJ2-1, with D possibly TRBD2 on 6 matching bases. Germline CDR1 and CDR2: PRHDT and FYEKMQ (reference sequence). This CDR3 contains 15 residues. Trimming left V 5 bases short and J 5 bases short, with 16 bases between. Here the CDR3 DNA reads TGTGCCAGCAGCGACCAAGGGACTCCTAACAATGAGCAGTTCTTC. Translated: CASSDQGTPNNEQFF.

This chain uses TRBV5-4 with TRBJ2-1; D not certain. The CDR3 consists of 13 residues. The germline CDR1 and CDR2 sequences are SGHNT and YYREEE (reference sequence). The germline V and J ends were trimmed by 5 bases and 6 bases, with 12 bases remaining between them. The CDR3 loop reads CASSRTYSNEQFF. CDR3 sequence (DNA): TGTGCCAGCAGTAGAACGTATAGCAATGAGCAGTTCTTC.

The chain links TRBV9 to TRBJ1-1; the match to TRBD1 covers 8 bases. This CDR3 comprises 15 residues. V dropped 4 bases and J dropped 5; count of bases not matched to a gene: 10. The germline V gene encodes CDR1 SGDLS and CDR2 YYNGEE. CDR3 bases: TGTGCCAGCAGCCCGCCTGAGACAGGGGTAACTGAAGCTTTCTTT. This sequence encodes CASSPPETGVTEAFF. Supplemented by reference TRBV9 and TRBJ1-1, the full variable domain reads DSGVTQTPKHLITATGQRVTLRCSPRSGDLSVYWYQQSLDQGLQFLIQYYNGEERAKGNILERFSAQQFPDLHSELNLSSLELGDSALYFCASSPPETGVTEAFFGQGTRLTVV.

V usage is TRBV28 and J usage is TRBJ1-2; 8 nucleotides line up with TRBD1. This CDR3 has 14 amino acids. Unmatched junction bases numbered 12, after V lost 7 bases and J lost 8 bases. The germline CDR1 and CDR2 sequences are MDHEN and SYDVKM. The CDR3 DNA is TGTGCCAGCACCTCCAGGGGGCAATCTCAAGGCTACACCTTC. Translation gives CASTSRGQSQGYTF.

The J gene is TRBJ2-3, the V gene TRBV7-8, with D unclear. Germline values: CDR1 SGHVS, CDR2 FQNEAQ. This CDR3 is built from 15 residues. Between the trimmed V and J ends, which lost 2 bases and 0 bases, there was a span of 9 bases. The CDR3 loop reads CASSLRDISTDTQYF. CDR3 bases: TGTGCCAGCAGCTTACGCGATATTAGCACAGATACGCAGTATTTT.

V gene TRBV5-1 combines with J gene TRBJ2-2; TRBD2 aligns across 7 bases. V dropped 0 bases and J dropped 5; count of bases not matched to a gene: 7. CDR1 is SGHRS and CDR2 is YFSETQ in the germline V gene. This CDR3 has 16 residues. The CDR3 region has the DNA TGCGCCAGCAGCTTGGCCGCGGGAGCGGGAACCGGGGAGCTGTTTTTT. It is translated as CASSLAAGAGTGELFF.